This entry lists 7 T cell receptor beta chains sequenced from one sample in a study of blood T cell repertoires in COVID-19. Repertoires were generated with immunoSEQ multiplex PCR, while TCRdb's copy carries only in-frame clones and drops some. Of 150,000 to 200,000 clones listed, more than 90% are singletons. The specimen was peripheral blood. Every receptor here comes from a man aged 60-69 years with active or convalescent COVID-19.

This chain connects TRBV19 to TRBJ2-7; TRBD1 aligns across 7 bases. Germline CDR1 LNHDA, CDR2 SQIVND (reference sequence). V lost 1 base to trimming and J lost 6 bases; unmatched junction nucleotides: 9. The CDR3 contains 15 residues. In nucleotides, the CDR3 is TGTGCCAGTAGTATAGTAGGGGACAGCTTTGGCGAGCAGTACTTC. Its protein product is CASSIVGDSFGEQYF.

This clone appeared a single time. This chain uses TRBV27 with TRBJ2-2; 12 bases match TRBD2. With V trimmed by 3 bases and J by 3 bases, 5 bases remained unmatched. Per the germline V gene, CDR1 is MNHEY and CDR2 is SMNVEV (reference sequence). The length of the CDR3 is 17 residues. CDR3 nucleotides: TGTGCCAGCAGTTTGCCGACTAGCGGGAGTTACACCGGGGAGCTGTTTTTT. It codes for CASSLPTSGSYTGELFF.

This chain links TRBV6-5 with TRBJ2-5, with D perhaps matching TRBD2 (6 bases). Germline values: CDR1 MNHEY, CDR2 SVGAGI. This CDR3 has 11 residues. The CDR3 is CASGVQETQYF. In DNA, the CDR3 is TGTGCTTCGGGGGTGCAAGAGACCCAGTACTTC.

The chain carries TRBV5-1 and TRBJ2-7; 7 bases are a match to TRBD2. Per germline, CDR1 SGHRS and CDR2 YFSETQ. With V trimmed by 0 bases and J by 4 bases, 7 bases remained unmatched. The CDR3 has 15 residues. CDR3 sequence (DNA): TGCGCCAGCAGCTTGGCCTCCGGACTAGTGTACGAGCAGTACTTC. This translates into CASSLASGLVYEQYF.

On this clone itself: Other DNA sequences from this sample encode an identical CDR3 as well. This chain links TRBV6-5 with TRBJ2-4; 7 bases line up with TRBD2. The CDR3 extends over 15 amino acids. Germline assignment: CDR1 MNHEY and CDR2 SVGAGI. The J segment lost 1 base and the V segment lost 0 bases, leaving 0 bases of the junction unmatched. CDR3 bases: TGTGCCAGCAGTTACTCGGGGGGGGCCAAAAACATTCAGTACTTC. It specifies CASSYSGGAKNIQYF.

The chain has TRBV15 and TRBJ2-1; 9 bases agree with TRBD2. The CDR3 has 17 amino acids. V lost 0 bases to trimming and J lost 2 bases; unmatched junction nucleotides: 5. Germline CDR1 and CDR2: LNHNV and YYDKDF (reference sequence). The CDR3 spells CATSRDLPSGTYNEQFF. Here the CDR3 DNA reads TGTGCCACCAGCAGAGACCTCCCTAGCGGGACCTACAATGAGCAGTTCTTC.

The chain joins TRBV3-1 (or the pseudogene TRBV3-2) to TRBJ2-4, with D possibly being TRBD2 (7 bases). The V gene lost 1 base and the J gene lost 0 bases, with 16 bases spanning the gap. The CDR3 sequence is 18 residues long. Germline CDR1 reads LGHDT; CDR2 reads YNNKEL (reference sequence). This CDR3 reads CASSQGRGASLAKNIQYF. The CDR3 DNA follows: TGTGCCAGCAGCCAAGGTCGGGGGGCATCCTTAGCCAAAAACATTCAGTACTTC.